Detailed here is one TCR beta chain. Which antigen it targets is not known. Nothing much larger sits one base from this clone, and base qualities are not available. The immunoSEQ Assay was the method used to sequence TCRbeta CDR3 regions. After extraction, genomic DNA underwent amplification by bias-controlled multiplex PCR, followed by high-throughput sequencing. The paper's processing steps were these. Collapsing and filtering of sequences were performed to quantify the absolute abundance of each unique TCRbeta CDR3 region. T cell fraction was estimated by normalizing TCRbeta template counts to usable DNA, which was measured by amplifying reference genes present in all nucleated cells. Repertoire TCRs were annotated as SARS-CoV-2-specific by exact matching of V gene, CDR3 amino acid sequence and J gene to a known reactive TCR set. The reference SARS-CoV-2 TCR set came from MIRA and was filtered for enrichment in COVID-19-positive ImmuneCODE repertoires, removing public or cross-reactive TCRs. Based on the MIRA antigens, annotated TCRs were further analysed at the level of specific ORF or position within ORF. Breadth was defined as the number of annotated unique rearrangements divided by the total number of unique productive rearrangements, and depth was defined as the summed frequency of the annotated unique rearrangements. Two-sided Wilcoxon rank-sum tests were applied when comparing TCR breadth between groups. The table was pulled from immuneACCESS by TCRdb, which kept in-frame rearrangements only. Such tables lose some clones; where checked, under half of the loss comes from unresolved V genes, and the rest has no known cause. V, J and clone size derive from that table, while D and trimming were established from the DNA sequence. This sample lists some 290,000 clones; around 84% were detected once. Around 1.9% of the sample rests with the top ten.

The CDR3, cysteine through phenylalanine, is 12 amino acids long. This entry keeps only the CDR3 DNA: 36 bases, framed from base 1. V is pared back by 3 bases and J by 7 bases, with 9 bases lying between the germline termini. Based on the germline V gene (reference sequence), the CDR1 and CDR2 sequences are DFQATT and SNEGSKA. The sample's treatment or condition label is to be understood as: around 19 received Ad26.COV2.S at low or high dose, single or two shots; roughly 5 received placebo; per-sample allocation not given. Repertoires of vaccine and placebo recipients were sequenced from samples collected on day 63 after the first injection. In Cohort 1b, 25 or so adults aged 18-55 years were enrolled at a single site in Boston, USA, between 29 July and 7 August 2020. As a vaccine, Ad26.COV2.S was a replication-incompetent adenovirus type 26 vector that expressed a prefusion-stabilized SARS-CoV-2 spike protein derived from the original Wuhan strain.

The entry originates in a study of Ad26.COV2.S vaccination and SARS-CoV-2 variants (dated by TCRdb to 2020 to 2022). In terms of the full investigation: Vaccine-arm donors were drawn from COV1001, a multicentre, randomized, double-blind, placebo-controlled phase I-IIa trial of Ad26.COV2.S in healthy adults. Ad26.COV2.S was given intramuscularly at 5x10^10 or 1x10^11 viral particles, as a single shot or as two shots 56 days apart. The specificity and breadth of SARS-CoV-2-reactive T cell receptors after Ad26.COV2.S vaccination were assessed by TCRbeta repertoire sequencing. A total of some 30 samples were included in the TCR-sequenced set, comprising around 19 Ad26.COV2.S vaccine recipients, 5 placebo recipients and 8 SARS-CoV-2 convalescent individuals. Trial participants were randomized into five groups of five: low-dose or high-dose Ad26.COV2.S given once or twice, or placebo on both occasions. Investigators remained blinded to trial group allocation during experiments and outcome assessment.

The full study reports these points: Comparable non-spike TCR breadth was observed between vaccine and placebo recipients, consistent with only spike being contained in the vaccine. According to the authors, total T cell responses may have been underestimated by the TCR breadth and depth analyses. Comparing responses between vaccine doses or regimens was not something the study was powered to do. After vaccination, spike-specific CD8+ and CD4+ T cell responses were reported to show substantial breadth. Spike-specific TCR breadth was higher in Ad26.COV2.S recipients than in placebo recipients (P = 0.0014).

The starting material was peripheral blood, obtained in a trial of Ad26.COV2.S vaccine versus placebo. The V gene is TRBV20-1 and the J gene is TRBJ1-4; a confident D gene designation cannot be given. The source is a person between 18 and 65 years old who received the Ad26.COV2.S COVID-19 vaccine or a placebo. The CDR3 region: CSASTGGEKLFF. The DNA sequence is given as TGCAGTGCTAGTACGGGTGGTGAAAAACTGTTTTTT.